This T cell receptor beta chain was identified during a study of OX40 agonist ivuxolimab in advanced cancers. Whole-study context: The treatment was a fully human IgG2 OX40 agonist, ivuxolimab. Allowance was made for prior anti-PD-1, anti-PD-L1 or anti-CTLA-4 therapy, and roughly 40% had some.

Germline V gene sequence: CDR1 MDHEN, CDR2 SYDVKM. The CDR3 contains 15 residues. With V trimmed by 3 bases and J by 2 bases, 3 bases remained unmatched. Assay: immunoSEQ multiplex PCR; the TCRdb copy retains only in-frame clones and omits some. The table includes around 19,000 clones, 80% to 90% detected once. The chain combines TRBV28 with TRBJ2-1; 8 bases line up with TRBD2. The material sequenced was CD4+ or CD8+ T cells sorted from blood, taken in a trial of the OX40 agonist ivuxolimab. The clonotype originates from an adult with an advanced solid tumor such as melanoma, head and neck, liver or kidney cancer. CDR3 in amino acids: CASSLTGRAYNEQFF. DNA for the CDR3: TGTGCCAGCAGTTTGACCGGGAGGGCCTACAATGAGCAGTTCTTC.